This entry lists 32 T cell receptor beta chains sequenced from one sample in a study of shared clonotypes between healthy human individuals. Method: immunoSEQ multiplex PCR; TCRdb's copy keeps in-frame clones and lacks some. The table includes approximately 2,000,000 clones, 85% to 95% detected once. The sample comprised naive CD4+ T cells from PBMCs. Subset denoted: CD45RA+ positively selected. All receptors derive from a man aged 18 to 30 in good health. Some clones in this sample may be carry-over from other donors' samples.

CDR3 nucleotide sequence: TGCGCCTATAACGGAGCGGGAGGACCTCCGGGCACAGATACGCAGTATTTT. It specifies CAYNGAGGPPGTDTQYF. This chain connects TRBV4-1 to TRBJ2-3; 9 bases are a match to TRBD2. The germline gives CDR1 MGHRA, CDR2 YSYEKL. CDR3 size: 17 residues. V shed 11 bases and J 1 base; nucleotides not matched to a gene: 16.

This rearrangement joins TRBV7-8 to TRBJ2-5; D gene uncertain. The CDR3 is 14 residues long. From germline, CDR1 is SGHVS and CDR2 FQNEAQ. V was cut by 1 base and J by 1 base, with 7 bases left in between. For the CDR3, the DNA is TGTGCCAGCAGCTTAGGGCAGGCCCAAGAGACCCAGTACTTC. It is translated as CASSLGQAQETQYF.

Of note for this clone: Other DNA sequences in the sample encode the same CDR3. The chain combines TRBV28 with TRBJ2-5; D call uncertain. The CDR3 loop spans 11 amino acids. Per the germline V gene, CDR1 is MDHEN and CDR2 is SYDVKM. Deletions cut 6 bases from V and 4 bases from J, with 6 bases between. The CDR3 coding sequence is TGTGCCAGCAGCCGTCGAGAGACCCAGTACTTC. As protein: CASSRRETQYF.

This chain joins TRBV29-1 and TRBJ1-1; D is perhaps TRBD1 (5 bases). The CDR3 has 16 amino acids. Germline CDR1 reads SQVTM; CDR2 reads ANQGSEA. V dropped 2 bases and J dropped 7 bases, with 23 bases sitting between them. The DNA for the CDR3 is TGCAGCGTTGAAACGCTCTCGGGGGGACTTCGAGGTGAAGCTTTCTTT. It encodes CSVETLSGGLRGEAFF.

The rearrangement joins TRBV2 to TRBJ1-1; D unclear. The ends were cut back, 10 bases at V and 2 bases at J, with 17 bases in the middle. The germline V gene encodes CDR1 SNHLY and CDR2 FYNNEI. The CDR3 covers 14 residues. The CDR3 protein is CAIQGWVTNTEAFF. The CDR3 bases are TGTGCCATCCAAGGGTGGGTAACAAACACTGAAGCTTTCTTT.

The chain is built from TRBV5-6 and TRBJ1-2, with TRBD1 as a possible D gene (6 bases). This CDR3 comprises 15 residues. The V end lost 2 bases, the J end lost 4 bases, and 15 bases lay between the germline ends. The V gene's germline CDR1 is SGHDT and CDR2 YYEEEE. The CDR3 region has the DNA TGTGCCAGCAGCTTTCGACAGGCCAACAGCTATGGCTACACCTTC. It yields the protein CASSFRQANSYGYTF.

The chain is built from TRBV4-1 and TRBJ1-4; D remains ambiguous. Germline assignment: CDR1 MGHRA and CDR2 YSYEKL. Trimming stripped 3 bases from V and 7 bases from J, with 12 bases between. The CDR3 has 14 residues. As DNA, the CDR3 is TGCGCCAGCAGCCAGGCCCTCGTTGGTGAAAAACTGTTTTTT. This gives the protein CASSQALVGEKLFF.

The chain combines TRBV2 with TRBJ2-3; 7 nucleotides line up with TRBD2. V shed 4 bases and J 0 bases; nucleotides not matched to a gene: 7. Germline CDR1 and CDR2: SNHLY and FYNNEI. The CDR3 totals 16 residues. In nucleotides, the CDR3 is TGTGCCAGCAGTGGGGGGGGTGCCGCTAGCACAGATACGCAGTATTTT. Its protein product is CASSGGGAASTDTQYF.

This chain joins TRBV14 and TRBJ1-5; D might be TRBD1 (6 bases). The V end was cut by 1 base, the J end by 2 bases, with 9 bases between. Germline V gene data show CDR1 as SGHDN and CDR2 as FVKESK. CDR3 length: 15 amino acids. The CDR3 bases are TGTGCCAGCAGCCAAGGGACAGCCGGCAATCAGCCCCAGCATTTT. Encoded protein: CASSQGTAGNQPQHF.

The chain links TRBV29-1 to TRBJ2-7; D not certain. V was shortened by 2 bases and J by 0 bases, with 8 bases between the two germline ends. The CDR3 runs 13 residues. Germline-derived CDR1 and CDR2 are SQVTM and ANQGSEA. The CDR3 DNA reads as TGCAGCGTTGAACGGTCAAGCTCCTACGAGCAGTACTTC. Translated: CSVERSSSYEQYF.

This chain links TRBV6-6 with TRBJ2-5, with 8 bases aligning to TRBD1. This CDR3 is built from 14 residues. V shed 6 bases and J 2 bases; nucleotides not matched to a gene: 5. Germline assignment: CDR1 MNHNY and CDR2 SVGAGI (reference sequence). In DNA, the CDR3 is TGTGCCAGCAGAATACAGGGGGGTCAAGAGACCCAGTACTTC. Amino acid sequence: CASRIQGGQETQYF.

V is TRBV30 and J is TRBJ2-7; 8 bases map to TRBD2. Trimming removed 8 bases from V and 3 bases from J; junction bases left unmatched: 9. CDR3 length equals 13 residues. Germline V CDR1 and CDR2: GTSNPN, SVGIG (reference sequence). The CDR3 here is CARGGRRVYEQYF. The CDR3 region has the DNA TGTGCCCGGGGGGGACGGAGAGTCTACGAGCAGTACTTC. Drawing the rest from reference TRBV30 and TRBJ2-7, the complete variable domain is SQTIHQWPATLVQPVGSPLSLECTVEGTSNPNLYWYRQAAGRGLQLLFYSVGIGQISSEVPQNLSASRPQDRQFILSSKKLLLSDSGFYLCARGGRRVYEQYFGPGTRLTVT.

V gene TRBV28 combines with J gene TRBJ1-6, with D unresolved. The CDR3 runs to 13 residues. From germline, CDR1 is MDHEN and CDR2 SYDVKM. V dropped 9 bases and J dropped 7 bases, with 13 bases sitting between them. The CDR3: CASTRGRNSPLHF. The CDR3 nucleotides read TGTGCCAGTACCCGTGGCAGGAATTCACCCCTCCACTTT.

Concerning this clone itself: Distinct nucleotide sequences in the sample also encode this CDR3. This chain connects TRBV28 to TRBJ2-7, with unresolved D. In germline, CDR1 is MDHEN, CDR2 SYDVKM. The CDR3 is 12 amino acids. The V gene lost 5 bases and the J gene lost 0 bases, with 5 bases spanning the gap. The CDR3 bases are TGTGCCAGCAGTGTGAGCTCCTACGAGCAGTACTTC. Its translation is CASSVSSYEQYF.

The J gene is TRBJ1-2, the V gene TRBV18; D perhaps matches TRBD1 (5 bases). CDR3 length equals 14 residues. Trimming took off 0 bases at V and 4 bases at J, with 9 bases between the two ends. Looked up from germline, CDR1 is KGHSH and CDR2 is LQKENI. The CDR3 reads CASSPPSGGYGYTF. The CDR3 region has the DNA TGTGCCAGCTCACCACCGTCGGGGGGCTATGGCTACACCTTC.

With regard to this clone: This may arise from a read error, as a much more abundant clone is one base away. The same CDR3 also results from other DNA sequences found in this sample. The V call is TRBV11-3, the J call TRBJ1-1, with D possibly matching TRBD1 (5 bases). The V end lost 3 bases, the J end lost 1 base, and 6 bases lay between the germline ends. CDR3 size: 13 residues. Germline CDR1 reads SGHNT; CDR2 reads YENEEA. The CDR3 DNA reads as TGTGCCAGCAGCTTCGACAGGAACACTGAAGCTTTCTTT. Residues: CASSFDRNTEAFF.

As to this clone: Other DNA sequences in the sample encode the same CDR3. This sequence joins TRBV9 and TRBJ2-2; 8 nucleotides match TRBD1. The CDR3 length is 15 residues. V lost 3 bases and J lost 1; bases outside the gene matches: 2. Germline CDR1 SGDLS, CDR2 YYNGEE. The CDR3, as DNA: TGTGCCAGCAGCGCTGGGACAGGGAACACCGGGGAGCTGTTTTTT. Residues: CASSAGTGNTGELFF.

This clone was seen only once. The chain carries TRBV6-1 and TRBJ2-2; 9 bases map to TRBD1. V trimming: 6 bases; J trimming: 5 bases; junction bases outside the gene matches: 4. Germline CDR1 and CDR2: MNHNS and SASEGT. The CDR3 is 14 amino acids. CDR3 in amino acids: CASRWDRETGELFF. The CDR3 nucleotides are TGTGCCAGCAGATGGGACAGGGAAACCGGGGAGCTGTTTTTT.

In the case of this clone: Different DNA sequences within this sample yield the same CDR3. The V and J genes are TRBV14 and TRBJ1-1; 7 bases fit TRBD1. V trimming: 4 bases; J trimming: 8 bases; junction bases outside the gene matches: 7. The CDR3 length is 13 residues. CDR1 and CDR2 (germline): SGHDN, FVKESK. The CDR3 coding sequence is TGTGCCAGCAGCCGAGACAGGGAGACAGAAGCTTTCTTT. It codes for CASSRDRETEAFF.

V is TRBV27 and J is TRBJ2-2; no firm D call. V dropped 3 bases and J dropped 1 base, with 6 bases sitting between them. The V gene's germline CDR1 is MNHEY and CDR2 SMNVEV (reference sequence). The CDR3 runs 14 residues. For the CDR3, the DNA is TGTGCCAGCAGTTTCACGTGGAACACCGGGGAGCTGTTTTTT. Translated, it gives CASSFTWNTGELFF.

The V call is TRBV28, the J call TRBJ2-7, with 9 bases that match TRBD2. This CDR3 contains 17 residues. Looked up from germline, CDR1 is MDHEN and CDR2 is SYDVKM. V lost 6 bases and J lost 4; bases outside the gene matches: 16. CDR3 sequence: CASSPYLRSGSRYEQYF. CDR3 nucleotide sequence: TGTGCCAGCAGCCCATACCTTCGTAGCGGGAGTAGGTACGAGCAGTACTTC. Full variable domain (missing parts from reference TRBV28 and TRBJ2-7): DVKVTQSSRYLVKRTGEKVFLECVQDMDHENMFWYRQDPGLGLRLIYFSYDVKMKEKGDIPEGYSVSREKKERFSLILESASTNQTSMYLCASSPYLRSGSRYEQYFGPGTRLTVT.

The V call is TRBV2, the J call TRBJ1-2; tentatively, D is TRBD1 (6 bases). Looked up from germline, CDR1 is SNHLY and CDR2 is FYNNEI. The CDR3 has 15 residues. With 4 bases removed from V and 7 bases from J, the gap between germline ends came to 19 bases. The CDR3 sequence is CASSVPGQGRGGYTF. The DNA for the CDR3 is TGTGCCAGCAGTGTACCCGGGCAGGGCAGGGGTGGCTACACCTTC.

This clone was found a few times. The rearrangement joins TRBV4-3 to TRBJ1-5; D is unclear. CDR3 length equals 14 residues. V lost 3 bases and J 7 bases, leaving 13 bases between the germline ends. CDR1 LGHNA and CDR2 YSLEER come from the germline V gene. This CDR3 reads CASSQEWRSQPQHF. DNA of the CDR3: TGCGCCAGCAGCCAGGAATGGAGAAGCCAGCCCCAGCATTTT.

The chain uses TRBV6-1 and TRBJ1-4, with no clear D. This CDR3 comprises 16 residues. Germline V lookup: CDR1 MNHNS, CDR2 SASEGT. The germline V and J ends were trimmed by 2 bases and 0 bases, with 10 bases remaining between them. DNA of the CDR3: TGTGCCAGCAGTGAAAGGATCTCTGCAACTAATGAAAAACTGTTTTTT. As protein: CASSERISATNEKLFF.

The chain links TRBV28 to TRBJ1-6, with D possibly TRBD1 on 5 matching bases. V shed 2 bases and J shed 11 bases, with 13 bases lying between them. The CDR3 length is 14 residues. CDR1 MDHEN and CDR2 SYDVKM come from the germline V gene. DNA of the CDR3: TGTGCCAGCAGTTTAGGCAGGGTCGGGCCACCCCTCCACTTT. Amino acid sequence: CASSLGRVGPPLHF.

This sequence joins TRBV5-4 and TRBJ2-5, with D maybe TRBD2 (5 bases). The V end lost 5 bases, the J end lost 4 bases, and 9 bases lay between the germline ends. Per the germline V gene, CDR1 is SGHNT and CDR2 is YYREEE (reference sequence). The length of the CDR3 is 12 residues. The CDR3 is CASRGGPETQYF. The CDR3 region has the DNA TGTGCCAGCAGGGGCGGGCCAGAGACCCAGTACTTC.

CDR3 nucleotides: TGTGCCAGTAGTAGGCGATCCCTCTCCTACGAGCAGTACTTC. Translating gives CASSRRSLSYEQYF. The chain has TRBV19 and TRBJ2-7; D call uncertain. This CDR3 comprises 14 residues. Germline CDR1 is LNHDA and CDR2 is SQIVND (reference sequence). The V end was cut by 4 bases, the J end by 0 bases, with 10 bases between.

V gene TRBV4-2 combines with J gene TRBJ2-7; D unclear. The germline CDR1 and CDR2 sequences are LGHNA and YNFKEQ. V was trimmed by 0 bases and J by 2 bases, leaving 8 bases between them. The CDR3 loop spans 14 amino acids. The CDR3 loop is CASSQESGAYEQYF. DNA for the CDR3: TGTGCCAGCAGCCAAGAGTCAGGAGCCTACGAGCAGTACTTC.

The chain carries TRBV19 and TRBJ1-5; no reliable D call. CDR1 and CDR2 (germline): LNHDA, SQIVND (reference sequence). V was cut by 3 bases and J by 4 bases, with 13 bases left in between. The CDR3 is made up of 15 amino acids. The CDR3 DNA reads as TGTGCCAGTAGTATCGGCGGACGGAAAAATCAGCCCCAGCATTTT. Its protein is CASSIGGRKNQPQHF.

The chain combines TRBV18 with TRBJ2-1, with D unclear. The CDR3 has 15 amino acids. Germline-derived CDR1 and CDR2 are KGHSH and LQKENI. Trimming removed 8 bases at V and 0 bases at J, with 14 bases between. In DNA form, the CDR3 reads TGTGCCAGCACGCCTAGTTTCCTCTCCTACAATGAGCAGTTCTTC. Protein: CASTPSFLSYNEQFF. Full variable domain (outside the CDR3, taken from reference TRBV18 and TRBJ2-1): NAGVMQNPRHLVRRRGQEARLRCSPMKGHSHVYWYRQLPEEGLKFMVYLQKENIIDESGMPKERFSAEFPKEGPSILRIQQVVRGDSAAYFCASTPSFLSYNEQFFGPGTRLTVL.

The V call is TRBV7-2, the J call TRBJ2-1; D possibly corresponds to TRBD2 (5 bases). V was shortened by 5 bases and J by 0 bases, with 11 bases between the two germline ends. CDR3 size: 15 residues. Germline CDR1 SGHTA, CDR2 FQGNSA. DNA for the CDR3: TGTGCCAGCAGCGAAGCGGCGAGCTCCTACAATGAGCAGTTCTTC. Amino acid sequence: CASSEAASSYNEQFF.

The V and J genes are TRBV28 and TRBJ2-3; D not certain. Germline CDR1 and CDR2: MDHEN and SYDVKM. Trimming took 3 bases from V and 0 from J, leaving 10 bases between them. This CDR3 is 15 amino acids long. CDR3 nucleotides: TGTGCCAGCAGTTTGCTAGACCCTAGCACAGATACGCAGTATTTT. Residues: CASSLLDPSTDTQYF.